Presented here are 32 T cell receptor beta chains from one specimen sequenced in a study of cytomegalovirus exposure and HLA in healthy donors. A multiplex PCR was run with 60 Vbeta primers and 13 Jbeta primers. Only in-frame clones appear in the TCRdb table, and some are missing; sequencing was by immunoSEQ multiplex PCR. Here the sample spans fewer than 150,000 clones, around 85% being singletons. The sample consisted of PBMCs. Source of these receptors: a female donor in good health and CMV-seronegative.

This chain links TRBV6-1 with TRBJ2-7; a weak D match, TRBD2 (5 bases). The CDR3 is made up of 13 amino acids. V lost 8 bases and J 0 bases, leaving 11 bases between the germline ends. Germline V gives CDR1 MNHNS, CDR2 SASEGT. The DNA of the CDR3 is TGTGCCAGCGGAGGAACTAGCTCCTACGAGCAGTACTTC. It translates to CASGGTSSYEQYF.

J is TRBJ1-2 and V is TRBV4-1, with 7 bases identical to TRBD1. The germline gives CDR1 MGHRA, CDR2 YSYEKL. V shed 6 bases and J 0 bases; nucleotides not matched to a gene: 16. The CDR3 extends over 18 amino acids. The CDR3 sequence: CASSPRQGSNQANYGYTF. CDR3 nucleotide sequence: TGCGCCAGCAGTCCCCGACAGGGCTCGAACCAAGCTAACTATGGCTACACCTTC.

The chain employs TRBV6-1 and TRBJ1-4; a weak D match, TRBD1 (5 bases). Germline CDR1 and CDR2: MNHNS and SASEGT. Deletions cut 4 bases from V and 8 bases from J, with 14 bases between. The CDR3 consists of 14 residues. CDR3 nucleotide sequence: TGTGCCAGCAGTGGTGGGCAGGGCAGAGAAAAACTGTTTTTT. Protein sequence: CASSGGQGREKLFF.

The table lists this clone with a few counts. This chain links TRBV29-1 with TRBJ2-7, with 7 nucleotides matching TRBD2. The CDR3 has 15 amino acids. Germline CDR1 reads SQVTM; CDR2 reads ANQGSEA. The junction had 9 bases not matched to a gene; V was cut back by 4 bases and J by 0 bases. CDR3: CSVGPIGGGSYEQYF. CDR3 coding DNA: TGCAGCGTTGGCCCCATTGGGGGGGGCTCCTACGAGCAGTACTTC.

This clone was recorded once. The chain links TRBV6-5 to TRBJ2-7, with D hard to call. This CDR3 comprises 14 residues. CDR1 is MNHEY, CDR2 SVGAGI, per germline. Deletions cut 3 bases from V and 0 bases from J, with 9 bases between. CDR3 sequence (DNA): TGTGCCAGCAGTTATGAACCTAGCTCCTACGAGCAGTACTTC. Translating gives CASSYEPSSYEQYF.

The CDR3 bases are TGTGCCAGCAGCGTAGGAGCGGGAGGGCCTTCGGGTGAGCAGTACTTC. It encodes CASSVGAGGPSGEQYF. The rearrangement uses TRBV9 and TRBJ2-7, with 10 bases lining up with TRBD2. Germline CDR1 is SGDLS and CDR2 is YYNGEE. This CDR3 has 16 amino acids. With V trimmed by 0 bases and J by 7 bases, 10 bases remained unmatched.

This rearrangement joins TRBV30 to TRBJ2-2; 10 nucleotides match TRBD1. V was clipped by 5 bases and J by 6 bases; unmatched bases: 9. This CDR3 has 15 amino acids. Per germline, CDR1 GTSNPN and CDR2 SVGIG (reference sequence). The CDR3 reads CAWDRDRGSPGELFF. DNA of the CDR3: TGTGCCTGGGACCGGGACAGGGGCTCCCCCGGGGAGCTGTTTTTT.

The J gene is TRBJ2-7, the V gene TRBV5-1, with TRBD2 as a possible D gene (5 bases). Germline CDR1 SGHRS, CDR2 YFSETQ. The CDR3 length is 15 residues. V shed 5 bases and J shed 0 bases, with 15 bases lying between them. The CDR3 region has the DNA TGCGCCAGCAGTCTGAGCGGTGGTTCCTCCTACGAGCAGTACTTC. Protein: CASSLSGGSSYEQYF.

This rearrangement joins TRBV6-1 to TRBJ2-7; D is ambiguous. Germline V gene data show CDR1 as MNHNS and CDR2 as SASEGT. The CDR3 loop spans 14 amino acids. Deletions cut 5 bases from V and 0 bases from J, with 11 bases between. The CDR3 nucleotides are TGTGCCAGCAGTTCACCCGGAGCCTCCTACGAGCAGTACTTC. As protein: CASSSPGASYEQYF.

The V and J genes are TRBV6-5 and TRBJ2-1, with TRBD1 identical over 8 bases. The germline V gene has CDR1 MNHEY and CDR2 SVGAGI. The CDR3 has 14 residues. The ends lost 6 bases at V and 1 base at J; junction bases unmatched: 2. The CDR3 DNA sequence: TGTGCCAGCAGCCGGACAGGGTCCTACAATGAGCAGTTCTTC. The encoded protein is CASSRTGSYNEQFF.

The chain is built from TRBV7-9 and TRBJ1-1; D remains unclear. The CDR3 contains 12 residues. CDR1 is SEHNR, CDR2 FQNEAQ, per germline (reference sequence). V lost 5 bases and J 3 bases, leaving 7 bases between the germline ends. In nucleotides, the CDR3 is TGTGCCAGCAGCCGGGAGGACACTGAAGCTTTCTTT. It translates to CASSREDTEAFF.

The genes are TRBV4-1 and TRBJ2-2; 7 positions agree with TRBD2. This CDR3 is 13 amino acids long. Germline V gives CDR1 MGHRA, CDR2 YSYEKL. The ends lost 1 base at V and 11 bases at J; junction bases unmatched: 4. The CDR3 DNA is TGCGCCAGCAGCCAAGGGGGCGGGAGTGAGCTGTTTTTT. Residues: CASSQGGGSELFF.

This chain joins TRBV25-1 and TRBJ2-1; TRBD2 matches 10 bases. This CDR3 comprises 16 residues. Germline lookup yields CDR1 MGHDK and CDR2 SYGVNS. Unmatched junction bases numbered 8, after V lost 1 base and J lost 8 bases. CDR3 nucleotides: TGTGCCAGCAGTGAATTTACGCTAGCGGGAGTATATGAGCAGTTCTTC. It yields the protein CASSEFTLAGVYEQFF. Drawing the rest from reference TRBV25-1 and TRBJ2-1, the complete variable domain is EADIYQTPRYLVIGTGKKITLECSQTMGHDKMYWYQQDPGMELHLIHYSYGVNSTEKGDLSSESTVSRIRTEHFPLTLESARPSHTSQYLCASSEFTLAGVYEQFFGPGTRLTVL.

The chain joins TRBV6-1 to TRBJ2-3; D may be TRBD2 (6 bases). Trimming removed 6 bases from V and 6 bases from J, with 19 bases in between. The CDR3 is made up of 15 amino acids. CDR1 and CDR2 (germline): MNHNS, SASEGT. The CDR3 nucleotides read TGTGCCAGCAGGACTTGGGACTCGAAAATCGATACGCAGTATTTT. This gives the protein CASRTWDSKIDTQYF.

This clone was observed a few times. The rearrangement joins TRBV28 to TRBJ1-5; no firm D call. V lost 3 bases to trimming and J lost 3 bases, with 12 bases between them. CDR3 size: 15 residues. Germline V CDR1 and CDR2: MDHEN, SYDVKM. CDR3 sequence (DNA): TGTGCCAGCAGTTTGCCCGCAGGTAACAATCAGCCCCAGCATTTT. Protein product: CASSLPAGNNQPQHF.

This clone was picked up one time. J is TRBJ2-1 and V is TRBV2, with 11 bases fitting TRBD2. The V and J ends lost 8 bases and 3 bases, in that order; junction bases with no gene match: 0. The CDR3 runs 13 residues. Germline assignment: CDR1 SNHLY and CDR2 FYNNEI. Here the CDR3 DNA reads TGTGCCAGCGGGACTAGCGGCTACAATGAGCAGTTCTTC. It yields the protein CASGTSGYNEQFF. The complete variable domain, with remaining parts taken from reference TRBV2 and TRBJ2-1, reads EPEVTQTPSHQVTQMGQEVILRCVPISNHLYFYWYRQILGQKVEFLVSFYNNEISEKSEIFDDQFSVERPDGSNFTLKIRSTKLEDSAMYFCASGTSGYNEQFFGPGTRLTVL.

Details on this clone: The sample holds other DNA sequences that translate to the same CDR3. This rearrangement joins TRBV7-9 to TRBJ2-1; 8 bases match TRBD2. Germline V gene sequence: CDR1 SEHNR, CDR2 FQNEAQ (reference sequence). CDR3 length equals 14 residues. The V and J ends lost 5 bases and 0 bases, in that order; junction bases with no gene match: 0. The CDR3 DNA reads TGTGCCAGCAGCAGCGGGAGCTCCTACAATGAGCAGTTCTTC. Amino acid sequence: CASSSGSSYNEQFF.

V gene TRBV2 combines with J gene TRBJ2-7; D not resolved. Trimming pared 6 bases from V and 2 bases from J, leaving 8 bases between. Per the germline V gene, CDR1 is SNHLY and CDR2 is FYNNEI. The CDR3 runs to 12 residues. In DNA form, the CDR3 reads TGTGCCAGCAGGCAGGCCGCCTACGAGCAGTACTTC. As protein: CASRQAAYEQYF.

V usage is TRBV5-6 and J usage is TRBJ2-2; TRBD1 matches at 7 bases. The germline V gene encodes CDR1 SGHDT and CDR2 YYEEEE. This CDR3 is 14 amino acids long. Unmatched junction bases numbered 4, after V lost 2 bases and J lost 6 bases. The CDR3 coding sequence is TGTGCCAGCAGCTTCGGGACAGCGTCCGGGGAGCTGTTTTTT. This encodes CASSFGTASGELFF.

This clone was recorded only once. The V gene is TRBV5-4, the J gene TRBJ2-5, with D perhaps matching TRBD1 (6 bases). In germline, CDR1 is SGHNT, CDR2 YYREEE (reference sequence). There are 12 residues in the CDR3. V shed 3 bases and J shed 9 bases, with 12 bases lying between them. The CDR3 DNA reads TGTGCCAGCAGCTACCCGACAGGCCCCCAGTACTTC. Translated: CASSYPTGPQYF.

The rearrangement uses TRBV28 and TRBJ1-4; TRBD1 matches at 12 bases. Germline trimming cut 4 bases from V and 0 bases from J; bases unmatched to any gene: 6. The CDR3 contains 18 residues. Germline V CDR1 and CDR2: MDHEN, SYDVKM. The CDR3, as DNA: TGTGCCAGCAGTTCTGGGACAGGGGGCCCCTCAACTAATGAAAAACTGTTTTTT. Protein product: CASSSGTGGPSTNEKLFF.

The rearrangement joins TRBV5-1 to TRBJ2-5, with 8 bases identical to TRBD1. The germline CDR1 and CDR2 sequences are SGHRS and YFSETQ. Losses at the gene ends were 4 bases for V and 4 bases for J; bases not matched to a gene: 3. The CDR3 runs to 13 residues. This chain's CDR3 is CASSARGRETQYF. In DNA, the CDR3 is TGCGCCAGCAGCGCCAGGGGGCGAGAGACCCAGTACTTC.

V and J are TRBV27 and TRBJ1-1; no clear D. The CDR3 contains 13 residues. V was pared by 5 bases and J by 0 bases, with 7 bases between. Looked up from germline, CDR1 is MNHEY and CDR2 is SMNVEV (reference sequence). DNA for the CDR3: TGTGCCAGCAGTCGAGCGGTGAACACTGAAGCTTTCTTT. Protein sequence: CASSRAVNTEAFF.

This chain uses TRBV27 with TRBJ2-1, with 14 bases aligning to TRBD2. V lost 0 bases to trimming and J lost 5 bases; unmatched junction nucleotides: 0. CDR3 size: 16 residues. Per germline, CDR1 MNHEY and CDR2 SMNVEV (reference sequence). The CDR3 loop reads CASSLSGLAGDNEQFF. The DNA for the CDR3 is TGTGCCAGCAGTTTATCGGGACTAGCGGGAGACAATGAGCAGTTCTTC.

The chain has TRBV30 and TRBJ1-1, with D possibly matching TRBD1 (5 bases). The CDR3 sequence is 18 residues long. From germline, CDR1 is GTSNPN and CDR2 SVGIG (reference sequence). V lost 7 bases to trimming and J lost 0 bases, with 27 bases between them. The CDR3, as DNA: TGTGCCTCCTACTGGGTTAACAGGCCCGGCCCCATGAACACTGAAGCTTTCTTT. As protein: CASYWVNRPGPMNTEAFF.

Here the CDR3 reads CASSQGQGRGAGEETQYF. CDR3 bases: TGTGCCAGCAGCCAGGGACAGGGTAGGGGAGCGGGAGAGGAGACCCAGTACTTC. V is TRBV2 and J is TRBJ2-5, with D possibly matching TRBD1 (9 bases). The ends were cut back, 6 bases at V and 5 bases at J, with 28 bases in the middle. The CDR3 extends over 18 amino acids. Germline CDR1 and CDR2: SNHLY and FYNNEI.

This clone was seen a few times. The gene calls are TRBV6-1 and TRBJ2-6, with D possibly being TRBD2 (5 bases). This CDR3 comprises 17 residues. Germline V gives CDR1 MNHNS, CDR2 SASEGT. Deletions cut 1 base from V and 2 bases from J, with 12 bases between. CDR3 DNA sequence: TGTGCCAGCAGTGAAGTTGGGCGGGTCCCTGGGGCCAACGTCCTGACTTTC. It codes for CASSEVGRVPGANVLTF.

Written as DNA, the CDR3 is TGTGCCAGCAGTTACGGGCTCTCCTACGAGCAGTACTTC. Translated: CASSYGLSYEQYF. The gene calls are TRBV6-5 and TRBJ2-7; no firm D call. The CDR3 is made up of 13 amino acids. Deletions cut 2 bases from V and 0 bases from J, with 5 bases between. Germline values: CDR1 MNHEY, CDR2 SVGAGI.

This clone has a handful of counts. The chain employs TRBV29-1 and TRBJ1-2, with TRBD1 as a possible D gene (6 bases). CDR1 and CDR2 (germline): SQVTM, ANQGSEA. V lost 3 bases to trimming and J lost 8 bases, with 13 bases between them. The length of the CDR3 is 12 residues. Here the CDR3 reads CSVERQANGYTF. The CDR3 DNA reads TGCAGCGTTGAGCGACAGGCTAACGGCTACACCTTC.

The genes are TRBV6-5 and TRBJ2-1, with 8 nucleotides matching TRBD1. This CDR3 has 13 residues. J was trimmed by 8 bases and V by 6 bases; bases with no gene match: 6. From germline, CDR1 is MNHEY and CDR2 SVGAGI. This CDR3 reads CASRETGVHEQFF. CDR3 nucleotides: TGTGCCAGCAGGGAGACAGGGGTCCATGAGCAGTTCTTC.

This chain joins TRBV11-1 and TRBJ2-1, with D maybe TRBD2 (6 bases). This CDR3 spans 15 amino acids. Germline loops: CDR1 SGHAT, CDR2 FQDESV (reference sequence). The V end lost 3 bases, the J end lost 3 bases, and 12 bases lay between the germline ends. Written as DNA, the CDR3 is TGTGCCAGCAGCTTGGGTAGCGGACTCTACAATGAGCAGTTCTTC. This gives the protein CASSLGSGLYNEQFF.

The chain recombines TRBV9 with TRBJ2-1; D perhaps matches TRBD2 (5 bases). Trimming took off 0 bases at V and 9 bases at J, with 16 bases between the two ends. The length of the CDR3 is 15 residues. Germline values: CDR1 SGDLS, CDR2 YYNGEE. CDR3: CASSVEGEGHGEQFF. The CDR3 DNA follows: TGTGCCAGCAGCGTAGAGGGAGAGGGTCACGGTGAGCAGTTCTTC.